This T cell receptor (beta chain) was profiled in a study of blood T cells in healthy people across ages. Drawing of peripheral blood yielded 7.5 to 10 milliliters from each donor. It was with a sample-barcoded 5' primer and a J-beta primer mix that a second PCR of roughly 7 to 12 cycles was run. TCRdb re-called the 5' RACE reads through MiXCR, storing one row per CDR3 protein. This table has 1,500,000 or so distinct CDR3 sequences, 42% appearing once. Per germline, CDR1 MNHEY and CDR2 SVGAGI. There are 14 residues in the CDR3. V shed 7 bases and J 6 bases; nucleotides not matched to a gene: 6. On this clonotype itself: Its antigen is unknown.

Study-level findings and limits: Expanded clonotype changes were possibly confounded by unknown donor CMV status. Strong correlation existed between TCR beta diversity and naive T cell percentage.

Sequencing was performed on blood. The V call is TRBV6-5, the J call TRBJ2-1; 10 bases agree with TRBD1. The source of this sequence is a woman aged 18-29 years in good health. This chain's CDR3 is CASKGQGIFNEQFF. The DNA for the CDR3 is TGTGCCAGCAAGGGACAGGGGATTTTCAATGAGCAGTTCTTC.